These T cell receptor beta chains were read from a single sample in a study of T cells expressing NK-cell markers. TCRdb reprocessed the 5' RACE reads and stores each CDR3 protein as one record, lacking DNA. The sample table includes approximately 440,000 distinct CDR3 sequences. Material: blood T cells: a sorted CD56 or NKG2C T cell subset, CD4+ or CD8+ T cells, or bulk PBMC T cells (not recorded which). These receptors were taken from a woman between 50 and 59 years old in good health. Both conserved end residues are part of each CDR3.

J gene | V gene | CDR3 protein
TRBJ2-2 | TRBV7-8 | CASKAAGTNTGELFF
TRBJ1-2 | TRBV28 | CASSPGTGGAAVSGYTF
TRBJ2-3 | TRBV7-9 | CASSPPTHTDTQYF
TRBJ2-2 | TRBV11-3 | CASSFTLRTGAFGELFF
TRBJ1-2 | TRBV9 | CASSVVAQGNYGYTF
TRBJ2-3 | TRBV18 | CASSPRPGGADTQYF
TRBJ2-1 | TRBV20-1 | CSATIISIGTGEQFF
TRBJ2-5 | TRBV12-3/TRBV12-4 | CASSPLLAAWETQYF
TRBJ2-7 | TRBV3-1 | CASSPPGSEAGFRAYEQYF
TRBJ2-2 | TRBV6-5 | CASSYHTGELFF
TRBJ2-2 | TRBV5-1 | CASRGDSSGELFF
TRBJ2-1 | TRBV4-1 | CASSQGGLAGALVSYNEQFF
TRBJ2-3 | TRBV20-1 | CSGMDRDRDSTDTQYF
TRBJ1-2 | TRBV10-3 | CASVTGGGFGYTF
TRBJ1-1 | TRBV2 | CASSASGGATEAFF
TRBJ2-7 | TRBV20-1 | CRPELTSSYEQYF
TRBJ2-1 | TRBV25-1 | CASKGTAAYNEQFF